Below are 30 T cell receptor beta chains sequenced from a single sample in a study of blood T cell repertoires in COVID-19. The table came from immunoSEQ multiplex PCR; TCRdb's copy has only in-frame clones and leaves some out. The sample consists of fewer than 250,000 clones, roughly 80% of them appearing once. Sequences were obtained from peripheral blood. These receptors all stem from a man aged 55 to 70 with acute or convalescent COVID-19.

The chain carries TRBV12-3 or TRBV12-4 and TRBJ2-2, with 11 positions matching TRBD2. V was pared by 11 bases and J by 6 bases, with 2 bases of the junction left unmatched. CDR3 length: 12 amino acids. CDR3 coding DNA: TGTGCCTCACTAGCGGGGGCCGGGGAGCTGTTTTTT. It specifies CASLAGAGELFF.

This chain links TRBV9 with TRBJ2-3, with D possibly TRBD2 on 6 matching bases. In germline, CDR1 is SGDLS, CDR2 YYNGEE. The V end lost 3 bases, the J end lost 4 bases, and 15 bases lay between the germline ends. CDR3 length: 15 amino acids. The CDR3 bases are TGTGCCAGCAGCGCGGAGGAGGGGCTAGCAGATACGCAGTATTTT. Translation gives CASSAEEGLADTQYF. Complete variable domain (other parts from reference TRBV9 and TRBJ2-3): DSGVTQTPKHLITATGQRVTLRCSPRSGDLSVYWYQQSLDQGLQFLIQYYNGEERAKGNILERFSAQQFPDLHSELNLSSLELGDSALYFCASSAEEGLADTQYFGPGTRLTVL.

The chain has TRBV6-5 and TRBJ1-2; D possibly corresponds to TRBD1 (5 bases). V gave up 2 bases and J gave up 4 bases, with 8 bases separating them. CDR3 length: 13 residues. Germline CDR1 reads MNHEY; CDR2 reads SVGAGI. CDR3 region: CASSYDRFYGYTF. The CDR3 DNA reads TGTGCCAGCAGTTACGACAGATTCTATGGCTACACCTTC.

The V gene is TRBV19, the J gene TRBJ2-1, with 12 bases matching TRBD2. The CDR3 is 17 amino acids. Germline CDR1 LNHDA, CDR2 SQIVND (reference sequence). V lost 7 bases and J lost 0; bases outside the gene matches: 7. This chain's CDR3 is CASTSTSGGRSYNEQFF. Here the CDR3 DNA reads TGTGCCAGTACTTCGACTAGCGGGGGCCGCTCCTACAATGAGCAGTTCTTC.

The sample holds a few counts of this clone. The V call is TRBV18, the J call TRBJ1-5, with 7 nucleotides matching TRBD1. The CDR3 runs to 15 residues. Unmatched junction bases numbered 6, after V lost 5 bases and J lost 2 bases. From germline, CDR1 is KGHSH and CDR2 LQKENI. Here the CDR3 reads CASSTRQGGNQPQHF. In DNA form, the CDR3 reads TGTGCCAGCTCAACCCGGCAGGGGGGCAATCAGCCCCAGCATTTT. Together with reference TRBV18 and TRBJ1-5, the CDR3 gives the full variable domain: NAGVMQNPRHLVRRRGQEARLRCSPMKGHSHVYWYRQLPEEGLKFMVYLQKENIIDESGMPKERFSAEFPKEGPSILRIQQVVRGDSAAYFCASSTRQGGNQPQHFGDGTRLSIL.

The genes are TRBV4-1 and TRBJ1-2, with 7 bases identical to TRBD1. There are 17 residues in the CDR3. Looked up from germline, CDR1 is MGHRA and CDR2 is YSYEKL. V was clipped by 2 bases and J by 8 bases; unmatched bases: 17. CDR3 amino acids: CASSQMSDRVFVGGYTF. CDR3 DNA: TGCGCCAGCAGCCAAATGTCAGACAGGGTGTTTGTTGGCGGCTACACCTTC.

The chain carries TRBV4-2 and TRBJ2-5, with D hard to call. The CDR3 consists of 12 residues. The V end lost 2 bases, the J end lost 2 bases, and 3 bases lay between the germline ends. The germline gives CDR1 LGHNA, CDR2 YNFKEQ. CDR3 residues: CASSQLQETQYF. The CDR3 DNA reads TGTGCCAGCAGCCAACTTCAAGAGACCCAGTACTTC.

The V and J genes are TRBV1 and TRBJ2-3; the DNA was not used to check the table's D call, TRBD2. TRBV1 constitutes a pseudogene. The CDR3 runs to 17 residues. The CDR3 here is CTSSQKRVPSVTDTQYF. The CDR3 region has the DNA TGCACCAGCAGCCAAAAGAGGGTACCCTCTGTCACAGATACGCAGTATTTT.

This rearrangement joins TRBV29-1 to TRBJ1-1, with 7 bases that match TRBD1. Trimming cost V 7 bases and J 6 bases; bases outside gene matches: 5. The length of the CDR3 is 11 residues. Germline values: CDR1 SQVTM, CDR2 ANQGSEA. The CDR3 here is CSALTGAEAFF. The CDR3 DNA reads TGCAGCGCCCTTACAGGGGCTGAAGCTTTCTTT.

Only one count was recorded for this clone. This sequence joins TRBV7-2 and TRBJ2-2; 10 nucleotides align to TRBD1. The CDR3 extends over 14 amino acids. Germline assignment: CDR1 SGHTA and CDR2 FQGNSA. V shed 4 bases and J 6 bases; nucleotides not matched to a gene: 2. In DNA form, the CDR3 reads TGTGCCAGCAGCTCGACAGGGGGCTCCGGGGAGCTGTTTTTT. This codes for CASSSTGGSGELFF.

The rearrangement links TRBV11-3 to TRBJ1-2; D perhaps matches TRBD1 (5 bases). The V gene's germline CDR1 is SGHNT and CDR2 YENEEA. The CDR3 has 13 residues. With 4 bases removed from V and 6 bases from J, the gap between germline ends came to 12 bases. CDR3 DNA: TGTGCCAGCAGCTCTATAGGGGTCCATGGCTACACCTTC. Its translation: CASSSIGVHGYTF.

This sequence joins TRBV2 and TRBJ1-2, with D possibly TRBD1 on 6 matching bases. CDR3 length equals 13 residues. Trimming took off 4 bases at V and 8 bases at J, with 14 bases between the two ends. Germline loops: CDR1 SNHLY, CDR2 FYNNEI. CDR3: CASSAQGLRGYTF. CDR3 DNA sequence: TGTGCCAGCAGTGCTCAGGGGCTACGAGGCTACACCTTC.

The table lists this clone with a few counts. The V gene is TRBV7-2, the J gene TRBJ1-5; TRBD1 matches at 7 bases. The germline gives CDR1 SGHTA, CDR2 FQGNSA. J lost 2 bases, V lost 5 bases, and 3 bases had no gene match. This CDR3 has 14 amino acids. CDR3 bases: TGTGCCAGCAGCCAGGGGGGCGGCAATCAGCCCCAGCATTTT. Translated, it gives CASSQGGGNQPQHF.

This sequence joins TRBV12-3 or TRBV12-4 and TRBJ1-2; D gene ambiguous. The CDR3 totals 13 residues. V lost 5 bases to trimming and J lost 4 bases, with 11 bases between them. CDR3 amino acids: CASSTEKSYGYTF. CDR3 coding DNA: TGTGCCAGCAGTACTGAGAAGTCCTATGGCTACACCTTC.

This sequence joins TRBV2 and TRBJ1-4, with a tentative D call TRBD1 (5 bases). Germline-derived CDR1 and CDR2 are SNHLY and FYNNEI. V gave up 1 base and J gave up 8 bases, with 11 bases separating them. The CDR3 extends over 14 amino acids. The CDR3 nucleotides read TGTGCCAGCAGTGAAGGAAGGGGAAGCGAAAAACTGTTTTTT. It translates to CASSEGRGSEKLFF.

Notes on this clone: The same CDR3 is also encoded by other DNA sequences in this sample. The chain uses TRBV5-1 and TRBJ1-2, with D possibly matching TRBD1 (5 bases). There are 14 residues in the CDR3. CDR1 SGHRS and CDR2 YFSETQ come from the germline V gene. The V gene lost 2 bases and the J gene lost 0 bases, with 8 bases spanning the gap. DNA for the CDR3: TGCGCCAGCAGCTTTGGGGGGACTAACTATGGCTACACCTTC. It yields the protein CASSFGGTNYGYTF.

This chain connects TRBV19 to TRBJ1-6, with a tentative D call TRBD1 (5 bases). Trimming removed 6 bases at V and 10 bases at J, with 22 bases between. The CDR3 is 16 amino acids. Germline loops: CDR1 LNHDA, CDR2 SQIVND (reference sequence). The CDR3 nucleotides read TGTGCCAGTAGCCCGCCGGTAAGGTTAAGGGGATCACCCCTCCACTTT. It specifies CASSPPVRLRGSPLHF.

The CDR3, as DNA: TGTGCCACCAAACCTGGGATGGGGAGGGACAATCAGCCCCAGCATTTT. Its protein product is CATKPGMGRDNQPQHF. The chain couples TRBV24-1 to TRBJ1-5; the D is unclear. The V gene's germline CDR1 is KGHDR and CDR2 SFDVKD. Trimming pared 8 bases from V and 3 bases from J, leaving 19 bases between. The CDR3 runs to 16 residues.

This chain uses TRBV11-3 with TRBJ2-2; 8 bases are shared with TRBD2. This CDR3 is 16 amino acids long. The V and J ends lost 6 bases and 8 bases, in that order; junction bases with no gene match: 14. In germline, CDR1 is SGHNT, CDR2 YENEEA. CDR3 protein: CASSDPGLGTPGELFF. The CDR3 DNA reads TGTGCCAGCAGTGATCCGGGACTAGGTACTCCTGGGGAGCTGTTTTTT. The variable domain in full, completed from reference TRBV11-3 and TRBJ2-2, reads EAGVVQSPRYKIIEKKQPVAFWCNPISGHNTLYWYLQNLGQGPELLIRYENEEAVDDSQLPKDRFSAERLKGVDSTLKIQPAELGDSAVYLCASSDPGLGTPGELFFGEGSRLTVL.

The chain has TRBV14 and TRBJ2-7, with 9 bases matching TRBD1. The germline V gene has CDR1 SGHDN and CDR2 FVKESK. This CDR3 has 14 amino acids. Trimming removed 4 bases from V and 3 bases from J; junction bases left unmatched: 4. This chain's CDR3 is CASSRGTGNYEQYF. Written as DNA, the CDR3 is TGTGCCAGCAGCCGGGGGACAGGGAACTACGAGCAGTACTTC. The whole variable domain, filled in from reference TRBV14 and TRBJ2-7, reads EAGVTQFPSHSVIEKGQTVTLRCDPISGHDNLYWYRRVMGKEIKFLLHFVKESKQDESGMPNNRFLAERTGGTYSTLKVQPAELEDSGVYFCASSRGTGNYEQYFGPGTRLTVT.

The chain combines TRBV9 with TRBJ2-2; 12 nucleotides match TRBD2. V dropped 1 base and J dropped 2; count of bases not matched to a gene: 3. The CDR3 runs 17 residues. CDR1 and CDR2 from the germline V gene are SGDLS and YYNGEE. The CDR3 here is CASSVPSGGDNTGELFF. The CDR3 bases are TGTGCCAGCAGCGTACCTAGCGGGGGGGATAACACCGGGGAGCTGTTTTTT.

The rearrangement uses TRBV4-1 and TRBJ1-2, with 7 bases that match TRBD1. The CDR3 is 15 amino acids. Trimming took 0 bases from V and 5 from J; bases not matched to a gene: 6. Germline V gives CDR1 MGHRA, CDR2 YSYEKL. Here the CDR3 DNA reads TGCGCCAGCAGCCAAGATCGGCAGGGGGATTATGGCTACACCTTC. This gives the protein CASSQDRQGDYGYTF.

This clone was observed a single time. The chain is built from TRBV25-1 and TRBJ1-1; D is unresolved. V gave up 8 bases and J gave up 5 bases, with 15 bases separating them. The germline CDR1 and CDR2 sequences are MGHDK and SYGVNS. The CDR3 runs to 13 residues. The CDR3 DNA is TGTGCCAGCGGAGTTGGTGGAATGACTGAAGCTTTCTTT. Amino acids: CASGVGGMTEAFF.

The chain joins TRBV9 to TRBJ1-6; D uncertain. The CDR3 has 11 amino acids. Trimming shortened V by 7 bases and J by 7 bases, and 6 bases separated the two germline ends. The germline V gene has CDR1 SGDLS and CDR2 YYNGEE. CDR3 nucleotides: TGTGCCAGCGGGGAGAATTCACCCCTCCACTTT. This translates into CASGENSPLHF.

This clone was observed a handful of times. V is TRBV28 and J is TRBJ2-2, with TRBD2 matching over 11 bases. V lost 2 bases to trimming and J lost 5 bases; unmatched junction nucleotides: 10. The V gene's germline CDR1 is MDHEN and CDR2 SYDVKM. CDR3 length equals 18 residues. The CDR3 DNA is TGTGCCAGCAGTTTAGGAAATAGCGGGAGGGCCGCGACCGGGGAGCTGTTTTTT. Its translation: CASSLGNSGRAATGELFF.

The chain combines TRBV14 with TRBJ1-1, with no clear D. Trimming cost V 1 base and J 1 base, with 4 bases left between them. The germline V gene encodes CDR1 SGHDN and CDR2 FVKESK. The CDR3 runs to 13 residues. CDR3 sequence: CASSQGQNTEAFF. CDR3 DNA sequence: TGTGCCAGCAGCCAAGGACAGAACACTGAAGCTTTCTTT.

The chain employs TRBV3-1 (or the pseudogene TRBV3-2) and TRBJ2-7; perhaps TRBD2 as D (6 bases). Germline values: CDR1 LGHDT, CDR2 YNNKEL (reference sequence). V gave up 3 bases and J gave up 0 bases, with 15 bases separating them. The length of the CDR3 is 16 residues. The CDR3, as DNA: TGTGCCAGCAGCCACTTCGGACGGGGGAGCTCCTACGAGCAGTACTTC. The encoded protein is CASSHFGRGSSYEQYF.

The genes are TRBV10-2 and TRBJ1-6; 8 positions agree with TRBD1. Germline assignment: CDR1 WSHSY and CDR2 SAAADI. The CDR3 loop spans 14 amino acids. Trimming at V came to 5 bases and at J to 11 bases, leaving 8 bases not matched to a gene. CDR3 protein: CASSRQGIGTPLHF. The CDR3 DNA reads TGCGCCAGCAGTCGACAGGGGATAGGGACACCCCTCCACTTT.

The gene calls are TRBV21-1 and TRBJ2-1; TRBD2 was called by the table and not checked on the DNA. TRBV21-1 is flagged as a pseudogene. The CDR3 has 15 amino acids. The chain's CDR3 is CARTTSGRAGNEQFF. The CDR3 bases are TGTGCCAGAACGACTAGCGGGAGGGCCGGGAATGAGCAGTTCTTC.

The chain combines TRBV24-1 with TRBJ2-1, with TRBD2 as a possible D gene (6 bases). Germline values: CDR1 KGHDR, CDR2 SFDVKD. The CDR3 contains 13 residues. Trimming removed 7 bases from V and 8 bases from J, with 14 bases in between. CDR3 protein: CATSGREVDEQFF. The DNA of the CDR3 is TGTGCCACCAGCGGGAGAGAAGTCGATGAGCAGTTCTTC.